This T cell receptor beta chain was recorded in a study of blood T cells in healthy people across ages. A few counts support this clonotype. The antigen is undetermined. J gave up 0 bases and V 8 bases, and 6 bases lay outside the gene matches. Germline loops: CDR1 KGHDR, CDR2 SFDVKD. This CDR3 has 15 residues. With a J-beta primer mix and a sample-barcoded 5' primer, a second PCR ran about 6 to 11 cycles. TCRdb analysed the 5' RACE reads with MiXCR anew, one entry per CDR3 protein. The data hold over a million distinct CDR3 sequences, with 40% to 50% observed a single time. Findings and caveats of the study: Fewer expanded clones and more diversity marked long-lived versus aged donors. Roughly linear age-related decline in beta diversity appeared, significant by age about 40.

Isolated per sample were at least 6 million PBMCs. The sequence came from a woman aged 55-69 years in good health. The chain carries TRBV24-1 and TRBJ2-4; 7 nucleotides line up with TRBD2. Sequencing input: blood. CDR3 region: CATIRLALAKNIQYF. The CDR3 nucleotides read TGTGCCACCATAAGACTAGCCCTAGCCAAAAACATTCAGTACTTC.